The 28 T cell receptor beta chains reported below all come from one sample, sequenced in a study of T cells after posttransplantation cyclophosphamide. Some clones are missing from TCRdb's copy, which holds only in-frame ones; the method was immunoSEQ multiplex PCR. Altogether 30,000 or so clones were found in the sample, and no singletons occur. Sequencing was done on a sample of PBMCs. These receptors all stem from a woman aged 25-40 years in good health and a related stem cell transplant donor.

This clone was found many times. The chain links TRBV7-3 to TRBJ2-7; D perhaps matches TRBD2 (5 bases). V gave up 2 bases and J gave up 1 base, with 9 bases separating them. This CDR3 region has 14 residues. Germline V gene lookup returns CDR1 SGHTA and CDR2 FQGTGA. CDR3 sequence reads: CASSLYGGSYEQYF. The CDR3 bases are TGTGCCAGCAGCTTATATGGCGGGTCCTACGAGCAGTACTTC. Filled out from reference TRBV7-3 and TRBJ2-7, the complete variable domain reads GAGVSQTPSNKVTEKGKYVELRCDPISGHTALYWYRQSLGQGPEFLIYFQGTGAADDSGLPNDRFFAVRPEGSVSTLKIQRTERGDSAVYLCASSLYGGSYEQYFGPGTRLTVT.

This clone was observed many times. V and J are TRBV28 and TRBJ1-2, with TRBD1 matching over 8 bases. The CDR3 is made up of 16 amino acids. Germline CDR1 reads MDHEN; CDR2 reads SYDVKM. Germline trimming cut 6 bases from V and 4 bases from J; bases unmatched to any gene: 13. The CDR3: CASRPPTGEVGYGYTF. The CDR3 DNA reads as TGTGCCAGCAGACCTCCGACAGGGGAAGTGGGCTATGGCTACACCTTC.

This clone came up many times. V gene TRBV4-1 combines with J gene TRBJ2-1; D might be TRBD2 (6 bases). V gave up 6 bases and J gave up 3 bases, with 15 bases separating them. The germline CDR1 and CDR2 sequences are MGHRA and YSYEKL. This CDR3 region has 15 residues. CDR3 sequence: CASRDRDLGYNEQFF. In DNA, the CDR3 is TGCGCCAGCAGGGACCGGGACTTGGGCTACAATGAGCAGTTCTTC.

Ten or more counts support this clone. The CDR3 spells CASSPLRGGGETQYF. For the CDR3, the DNA is TGTGCCAGTAGTCCATTAAGGGGGGGCGGGGAGACCCAGTACTTC. The chain employs TRBV19 and TRBJ2-5; perhaps TRBD2 as D (7 bases). The germline V gene has CDR1 LNHDA and CDR2 SQIVND (reference sequence). Trimming pared 5 bases from V and 5 bases from J, leaving 18 bases between. This CDR3 contains 15 residues.

The table lists this clone with many counts. The chain recombines TRBV2 with TRBJ2-1, with 8 nucleotides matching TRBD1. This CDR3 has 16 residues. Germline assignment: CDR1 SNHLY and CDR2 FYNNEI. Losses at the gene ends were 2 bases for V and 2 bases for J; bases not matched to a gene: 5. The CDR3 here is CASSERQGAPYNEQFF. For the CDR3, the DNA is TGTGCCAGCAGTGAAAGGCAGGGGGCACCCTACAATGAGCAGTTCTTC.

This clone was seen repeatedly, ten times or more. The V gene is TRBV6-2 or TRBV6-3, the J gene TRBJ1-6; D call uncertain. The CDR3 is 14 residues long. Trimming took 2 bases from V and 7 from J, leaving 9 bases between them. The germline gives CDR1 MNHEY, CDR2 SVGEGT. CDR3 protein: CASSYGSENSPLHF. For the CDR3, the DNA is TGTGCCAGCAGTTACGGTAGCGAGAATTCACCCCTCCACTTT.

V and J are TRBV5-1 and TRBJ1-3; 10 bases map to TRBD1. The germline CDR1 and CDR2 sequences are SGHRS and YFSETQ. The V gene end was trimmed by 1 base and the J gene end by 0 bases; junction bases not matched to a gene: 4. The CDR3 loop spans 17 amino acids. The CDR3 bases are TGCGCCAGCAGCTTGCGACAGGGGGCCGCCTCTGGAAACACCATATATTTT. As protein: CASSLRQGAASGNTIYF.

The chain couples TRBV14 to TRBJ2-3; D not certain. CDR3 size: 15 residues. Per the germline V gene, CDR1 is SGHDN and CDR2 is FVKESK. With 1 base removed from V and 2 bases from J, the gap between germline ends came to 10 bases. CDR3 nucleotide sequence: TGTGCCAGCAGCCAAGGAGTGAGGTTCACAGATACGCAGTATTTT. This sequence encodes CASSQGVRFTDTQYF.

This clone was seen ten or more times. The genes are TRBV2 and TRBJ2-7; 12 bases map to TRBD1. CDR1 is SNHLY, CDR2 FYNNEI, per germline. This CDR3 comprises 14 residues. With V trimmed by 8 bases and J by 3 bases, 5 bases remained unmatched. This CDR3 is CASGGQGAFYEQYF. CDR3 coding DNA: TGTGCCAGCGGGGGACAGGGGGCGTTCTACGAGCAGTACTTC. The variable domain in full, completed from reference TRBV2 and TRBJ2-7, reads EPEVTQTPSHQVTQMGQEVILRCVPISNHLYFYWYRQILGQKVEFLVSFYNNEISEKSEIFDDQFSVERPDGSNFTLKIRSTKLEDSAMYFCASGGQGAFYEQYFGPGTRLTVT.

This clone was detected ten times or more. The V and J genes are TRBV7-9 and TRBJ1-3; D unclear. This CDR3 has 14 residues. V was pared by 5 bases and J by 3 bases, with 11 bases between. Germline CDR1 and CDR2: SEHNR and FQNEAQ (reference sequence). CDR3 sequence (DNA): TGTGCCAGCAGCCTCAGTCAAGGTGGAAACACCATATATTTT. Protein product: CASSLSQGGNTIYF.

Only a few counts were recorded for this clone. In nucleotides, the CDR3 is TGTGCCAGCAGCCTTATGCAGGGAAACACCGGGGAGCTGTTTTTT. It yields the protein CASSLMQGNTGELFF. J is TRBJ2-2 and V is TRBV13; tentatively, D is TRBD1 (5 bases). Per germline, CDR1 PRHDT and CDR2 FYEKMQ (reference sequence). V lost 5 bases to trimming and J lost 2 bases, with 12 bases between them. CDR3 size: 15 residues.

This clone was counted many times. The V call is TRBV10-2, the J call TRBJ1-5; D perhaps matches TRBD1 (6 bases). The CDR3 spans 16 residues. V was shortened by 8 bases and J by 8 bases, with 25 bases between the two germline ends. CDR1 is WSHSY, CDR2 SAAADI, per germline. The CDR3 nucleotides are TGCGCCAGCTCCGAAGGATACAGGGTGATGTTTGAGCCCCAGCATTTT. Protein: CASSEGYRVMFEPQHF.

This clone showed up many times. The chain carries TRBV7-2 and TRBJ1-5; D call uncertain. Trimming took off 3 bases at V and 1 base at J, with 7 bases between the two ends. The CDR3 length is 14 residues. CDR1 is SGHTA and CDR2 is FQGNSA in the germline V gene. In DNA form, the CDR3 reads TGTGCCAGCAGCTTCGGTCCAAGCAATCAGCCCCAGCATTTT. This gives the protein CASSFGPSNQPQHF.

This clone was recorded many times. The rearrangement uses TRBV13 and TRBJ2-1; TRBD1 agrees at 7 bases. This CDR3 has 14 amino acids. J lost 2 bases, V lost 6 bases, and 4 bases had no gene match. Per the germline V gene, CDR1 is PRHDT and CDR2 is FYEKMQ (reference sequence). The CDR3 coding sequence is TGTGCCAGCAGAGCCGGGACAGCCTACAATGAGCAGTTCTTC. It yields the protein CASRAGTAYNEQFF.

This clone appeared a few times. In nucleotides, the CDR3 is TGTGCCAGCAGAGGAAGGACAGCCAGGGTCCCAGGCGCTAACTATGGCTACACCTTC. It encodes CASRGRTARVPGANYGYTF. V gene TRBV12-3 or TRBV12-4 combines with J gene TRBJ1-2; a possible D gene is TRBD1 (6 bases). CDR3 length: 19 amino acids. With 6 bases removed from V and 0 bases from J, the gap between germline ends came to 26 bases.

This clone was counted between two and nine times. The rearrangement uses TRBV29-1 and TRBJ2-5, with 8 nucleotides matching TRBD1. Trimming at V came to 4 bases and at J to 5 bases, leaving 12 bases not matched to a gene. There are 15 residues in the CDR3. Per the germline V gene, CDR1 is SQVTM and CDR2 is ANQGSEA. Here the CDR3 DNA reads TGCAGCGTTGCGGGGGTGGCAGGGGGCAGGGAGACCCAGTACTTC. The encoded protein is CSVAGVAGGRETQYF. The full variable domain, with the rest looked up from reference TRBV29-1 and TRBJ2-5, is SAVISQKPSRDICQRGTSLTIQCQVDSQVTMMFWYRQQPGQSLTLIATANQGSEATYESGFVIDKFPISRPNLTFSTLTVSNMSPEDSSIYLCSVAGVAGGRETQYFGPGTRLLVL.

This clone came up many times. J is TRBJ1-2 and V is TRBV5-4; TRBD1 aligns across 7 bases. Germline assignment: CDR1 SGHNT and CDR2 YYREEE (reference sequence). The CDR3 covers 17 residues. Trimming removed 4 bases from V and 0 bases from J; junction bases left unmatched: 12. CDR3 nucleotides: TGTGCCAGCAGCCGAGCAGTAACAGGGGCAGCTAACTATGGCTACACCTTC. Translated: CASSRAVTGAANYGYTF.

This clone was found many times. The CDR3: CASSQDLASGDYGYTF. The DNA for the CDR3 is TGCGCCAGCAGCCAAGATTTGGCTTCAGGGGACTATGGCTACACCTTC. This chain uses TRBV4-1 with TRBJ1-2; a weak D match, TRBD1 (6 bases). Trimming took off 0 bases at V and 3 bases at J, with 14 bases between the two ends. The CDR3 spans 16 residues. The germline V gene has CDR1 MGHRA and CDR2 YSYEKL.

This clone occurred many times. V and J are TRBV6-6 and TRBJ1-2; no definite D call. In germline, CDR1 is MNHNY, CDR2 SVGAGI (reference sequence). The CDR3 length is 14 residues. V was pared by 0 bases and J by 4 bases, with 9 bases between. The CDR3 bases are TGTGCCAGCAGTTACTCAGAAGGGTTCTATGGCTACACCTTC. Encoded protein: CASSYSEGFYGYTF.

This clone was counted ten times or more. V and J are TRBV4-2 and TRBJ1-1; D unclear. This CDR3 is 13 amino acids long. Per the germline V gene, CDR1 is LGHNA and CDR2 is YNFKEQ. V lost 4 bases to trimming and J lost 3 bases, with 9 bases between them. CDR3 residues: CASSPLGDTEAFF. In DNA, the CDR3 is TGTGCCAGCAGCCCCCTAGGCGACACTGAAGCTTTCTTT.

This clone was counted many times. The chain has TRBV12-3 or TRBV12-4 and TRBJ1-6; 10 bases match TRBD1. J lost 9 bases, V lost 7 bases, and 3 bases had no gene match. The CDR3 has 13 residues. The CDR3 sequence is CASTRDRGSPLHF. CDR3 DNA: TGTGCCAGCACCCGGGACAGGGGTTCACCCCTCCACTTT.

This clone was found many times. V usage is TRBV5-4 and J usage is TRBJ2-7; 8 nucleotides match TRBD2. CDR1 and CDR2 (germline): SGHNT, YYREEE (reference sequence). The CDR3 loop spans 14 amino acids. V was pared by 5 bases and J by 1 base, with 5 bases of the junction left unmatched. CDR3 nucleotides: TGTGCCAGCAGTCCGGGACTAGGGTCCTACGAGCAGTACTTC. Translating gives CASSPGLGSYEQYF.

Here the CDR3 reads CASKGGGATEAFF. The DNA for the CDR3 is TGTGCCAGTAAGGGGGGGGGAGCGACTGAAGCTTTCTTT. The chain uses TRBV6-5 and TRBJ1-1; a possible D gene is TRBD1 (6 bases). The V and J ends lost 9 bases and 5 bases respectively, with 16 bases between them. The germline V gene encodes CDR1 MNHEY and CDR2 SVGAGI. The CDR3 runs to 13 residues.

This clone has at least ten counts. The V gene is TRBV7-6, the J gene TRBJ2-1; 9 nucleotides align to TRBD2. V shed 4 bases and J 8 bases; nucleotides not matched to a gene: 9. The germline gives CDR1 SGHVS, CDR2 FNYEAQ. This CDR3 has 15 amino acids. DNA of the CDR3: TGTGCCAGCAGCTCTCTAGCGGGGCCAGGCTATGAGCAGTTCTTC. It encodes CASSSLAGPGYEQFF.

The J gene is TRBJ2-3, the V gene TRBV4-3; perhaps TRBD2 as D (5 bases). CDR1 is LGHNA and CDR2 is YSLEER in the germline V gene. Trimming removed 4 bases from V and 2 bases from J, with 13 bases in between. The CDR3 spans 15 residues. CDR3: CASSPRGAVTDTQYF. The CDR3 nucleotides read TGCGCCAGCAGCCCCCGGGGTGCGGTCACAGATACGCAGTATTTT.

This clone was counted only a few times. J is TRBJ1-1 and V is TRBV7-9; D ambiguous. The ends were cut back, 5 bases at V and 2 bases at J, with 12 bases in the middle. Germline V gene sequence: CDR1 SEHNR, CDR2 FQNEAQ (reference sequence). The CDR3 sequence is 14 residues long. CDR3 nucleotide sequence: TGTGCCAGCAGCCCCGGGGAGGTCAACACTGAAGCTTTCTTT. It is translated as CASSPGEVNTEAFF.

This clone occurred many times. CDR3 DNA sequence: TGTGCCAGCTCACCACGTCGACAGGGGGCGGACAATGAGCAGTTCTTC. Protein sequence: CASSPRRQGADNEQFF. The chain carries TRBV18 and TRBJ2-1; TRBD1 aligns across 10 bases. Germline CDR1 reads KGHSH; CDR2 reads LQKENI. V was clipped by 1 base and J by 5 bases; unmatched bases: 5. The CDR3 is 16 residues long.

This clone was observed at least ten times. This sequence joins TRBV5-1 and TRBJ2-7; weak D call: TRBD1 (6 bases). V lost 5 bases and J 2 bases, leaving 11 bases between the germline ends. This CDR3 contains 13 residues. Germline CDR1 is SGHRS and CDR2 is YFSETQ. The CDR3 here is CASRGDIAYEQYF. As DNA, the CDR3 is TGCGCCAGCAGAGGGGACATTGCCTACGAGCAGTACTTC.